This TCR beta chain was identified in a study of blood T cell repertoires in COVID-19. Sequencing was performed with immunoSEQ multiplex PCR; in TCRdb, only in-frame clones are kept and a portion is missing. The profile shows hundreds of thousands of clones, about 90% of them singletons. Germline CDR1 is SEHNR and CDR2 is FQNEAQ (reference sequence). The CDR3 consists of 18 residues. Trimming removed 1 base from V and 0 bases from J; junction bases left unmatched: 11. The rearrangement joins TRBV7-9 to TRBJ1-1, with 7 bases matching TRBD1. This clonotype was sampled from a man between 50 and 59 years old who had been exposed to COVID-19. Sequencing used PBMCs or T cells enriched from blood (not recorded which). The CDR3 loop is CASSLGSQGGPLNTEAFF. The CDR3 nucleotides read TGTGCCAGCAGCTTAGGTAGTCAGGGGGGTCCCTTGAACACTGAAGCTTTCTTT.